This TCR beta chain was found in a study of early T cells in non-severe SARS-CoV-2 infection. This CDR3 is built from 16 residues. Trimming at V came to 0 bases and at J to 4 bases, leaving 9 bases not matched to a gene. CDR1 and CDR2 from the germline V gene are SGHRS and YFSETQ. The sample holds many counts of this clonotype. TCRdb itself ran the 5' RACE reads through MiXCR, one entry per CDR3 protein. The sample comprises around 50,000 distinct CDR3 sequences, under 15% of which are singletons, and about 4% rests with the top ten. The sequence was obtained from an adult who was a healthcare worker with PCR-confirmed SARS-CoV-2 infection or an uninfected control (not recorded which). Sequencing was done on a sample of whole blood. The chain uses TRBV5-1 and TRBJ2-7; 8 nucleotides align to TRBD2. The CDR3 loop reads CASSLAVSGRGYEQYF. In nucleotides, the CDR3 is TGCGCCAGCAGCTTGGCCGTAAGCGGGAGAGGGTACGAGCAGTACTTC.